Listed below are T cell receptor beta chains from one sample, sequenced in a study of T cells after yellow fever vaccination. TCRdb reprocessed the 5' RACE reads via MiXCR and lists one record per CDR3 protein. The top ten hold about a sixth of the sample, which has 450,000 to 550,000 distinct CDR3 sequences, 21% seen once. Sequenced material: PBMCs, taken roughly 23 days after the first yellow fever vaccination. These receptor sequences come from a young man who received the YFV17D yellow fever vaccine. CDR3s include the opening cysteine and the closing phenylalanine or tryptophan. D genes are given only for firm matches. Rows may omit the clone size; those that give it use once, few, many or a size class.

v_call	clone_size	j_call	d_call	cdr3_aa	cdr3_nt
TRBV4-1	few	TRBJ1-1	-	CASSQDRAGGTEAFF	TGCGCCAGCAGCCAAGATCGAGCAGGAGGGACTGAAGCTTTCTTT
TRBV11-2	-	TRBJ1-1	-	CASSFSGPHTEAFF	TGTGCCAGCAGCTTTTCCGGGCCTCACACTGAAGCTTTCTTT
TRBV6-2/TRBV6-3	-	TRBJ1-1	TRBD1	CASSLVQGVGTEAFF	TGTGCCAGCAGTCTTGTTCAGGGGGTAGGGACTGAAGCTTTCTTT
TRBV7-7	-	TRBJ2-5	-	CASSSETWETQYF	TGTGCTAGCAGCTCGGAAACTTGGGAGACCCAGTACTTC
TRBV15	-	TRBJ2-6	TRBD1	CATSTWTGSGANVLTF	TGTGCCACCAGCACGTGGACAGGGTCTGGGGCCAACGTCCTGACTTTC
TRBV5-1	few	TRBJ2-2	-	CASRAPGSANTGELFF	TGCGCCAGCAGGGCCCCAGGGAGCGCGAACACCGGGGAGCTGTTTTTT
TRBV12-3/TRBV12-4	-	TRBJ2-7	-	CASSDYTGVGEQYF	TGTGCCAGCAGTGATTACACAGGAGTTGGCGAGCAGTACTTC
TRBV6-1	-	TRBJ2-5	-	CASSQNPQGAQAQYF	TGTGCCAGCAGCCAAAACCCCCAGGGTGCCCAGGCCCAGTACTTC
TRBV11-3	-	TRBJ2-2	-	CASSLTRGSGELFF	TGTGCCAGCAGCCTAACGCGGGGCTCCGGGGAGCTGTTTTTT
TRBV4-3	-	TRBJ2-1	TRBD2	CASRRGTSNYNEQFF	TGCGCCAGCAGGAGGGGGACTAGTAACTACAATGAGCAGTTCTTC
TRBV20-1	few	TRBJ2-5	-	CSSYQAYQETQYF	TGCAGCTCCTACCAGGCTTACCAAGAGACCCAGTACTTC
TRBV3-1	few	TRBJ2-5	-	CASSHRTIPETQYF	TGTGCCAGCAGCCATCGGACTATCCCAGAGACCCAGTACTTC
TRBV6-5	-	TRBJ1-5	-	CASSYRAASNQPQHF	TGTGCCAGCAGTTACAGGGCGGCTAGCAATCAGCCCCAGCATTTT
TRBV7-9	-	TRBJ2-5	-	CASSSIYRGGETQYF	TGTGCCAGCAGCTCCATATACAGGGGAGGGGAGACCCAGTACTTC
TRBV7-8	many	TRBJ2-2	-	CASSLGSGVNTGELFF	TGTGCCAGCAGCTTAGGCTCGGGGGTCAACACCGGGGAGCTGTTTTTT
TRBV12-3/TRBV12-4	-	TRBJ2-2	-	CASSLVLGELFF	TGTGCCAGCAGTTTAGTTTTGGGGGAGCTGTTTTTT
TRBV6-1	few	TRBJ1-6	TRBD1	CASSEGDRSNSPLHF	TGTGCCAGCAGTGAAGGGGACAGGTCGAATTCACCCCTCCACTTT